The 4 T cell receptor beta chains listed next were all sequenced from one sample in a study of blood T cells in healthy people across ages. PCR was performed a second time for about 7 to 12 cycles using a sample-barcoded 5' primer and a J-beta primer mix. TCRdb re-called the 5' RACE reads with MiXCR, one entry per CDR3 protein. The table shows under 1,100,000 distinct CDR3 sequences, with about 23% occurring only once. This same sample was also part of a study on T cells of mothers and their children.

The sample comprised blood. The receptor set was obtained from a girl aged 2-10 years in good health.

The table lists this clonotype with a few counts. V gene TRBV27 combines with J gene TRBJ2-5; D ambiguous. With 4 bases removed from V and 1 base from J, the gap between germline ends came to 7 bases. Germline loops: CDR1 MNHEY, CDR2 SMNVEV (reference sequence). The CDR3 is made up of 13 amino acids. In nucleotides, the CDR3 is TGTGCCAGCAGTTCTCTGTCCCAAGAGACCCAGTACTTC. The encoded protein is CASSSLSQETQYF.

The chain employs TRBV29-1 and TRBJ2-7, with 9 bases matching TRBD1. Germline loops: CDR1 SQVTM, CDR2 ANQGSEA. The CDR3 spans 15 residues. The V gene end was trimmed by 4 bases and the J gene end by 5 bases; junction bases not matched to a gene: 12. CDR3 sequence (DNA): TGCAGCGTTGGACCCCTACAGGGGGCTTACCACGAGCAGTACTTC. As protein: CSVGPLQGAYHEQYF.

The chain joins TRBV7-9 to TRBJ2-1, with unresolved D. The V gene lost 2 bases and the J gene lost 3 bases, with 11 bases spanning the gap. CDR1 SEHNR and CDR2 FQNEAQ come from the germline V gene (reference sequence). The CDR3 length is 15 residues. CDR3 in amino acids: CASSLRQGIYNEQFF. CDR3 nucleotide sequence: TGTGCCAGCAGCTTACGGCAAGGCATCTACAATGAGCAGTTCTTC. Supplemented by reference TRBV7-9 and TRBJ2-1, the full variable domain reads DTGVSQNPRHKITKRGQNVTFRCDPISEHNRLYWYRQTLGQGPEFLTYFQNEAQLEKSRLLSDRFSAERPKGSFSTLEIQRTEQGDSAMYLCASSLRQGIYNEQFFGPGTRLTVL.

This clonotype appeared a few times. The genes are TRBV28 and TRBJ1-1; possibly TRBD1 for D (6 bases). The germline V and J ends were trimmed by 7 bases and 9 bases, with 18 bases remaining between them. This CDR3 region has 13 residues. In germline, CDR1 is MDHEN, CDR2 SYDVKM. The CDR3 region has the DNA TGTGCCAGCAAGATAAGGGGGGCGTTTAAAGCTTTCTTT. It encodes CASKIRGAFKAFF. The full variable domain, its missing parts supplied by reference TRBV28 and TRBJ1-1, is DVKVTQSSRYLVKRTGEKVFLECVQDMDHENMFWYRQDPGLGLRLIYFSYDVKMKEKGDIPEGYSVSREKKERFSLILESASTNQTSMYLCASKIRGAFKAFFGQGTRLTVV.